The 8 T cell receptor beta chains below come from one sample, sequenced in a study of T cell clonality in common variable immunodeficiency. Sequencing used immunoSEQ multiplex PCR; TCRdb keeps in-frame clones, though not all of them. This sample has about 60,000 clones, each found more than once. Sequences were obtained from peripheral blood mononuclear cells. The receptors stem from a person aged 18 to 75 in good health.

This clone was observed at least ten times. With the read ending 3 residues before the CDR3 end, the germline J gene is used to fill in that end. The chain is built from TRBV20-1 and TRBJ2-3; D unclear. Deletions cut 0 bases from V and 0 bases from J, with 13 bases between. CDR1 and CDR2 from the germline V gene are DFQATT and SNEGSKA (reference sequence). The CDR3 totals 16 residues. The covered CDR3 bases are TGCAGTGCTAGAGATCTCGCTCGCGATAGCACAGATACG. Translating it yields CSARDLARDSTDT. The whole CDR3 sequence is CSARDLARDSTDTQYF.

This clone was detected ten times or more. The read ends 3 residues shy of where the CDR3 ends; the end is completed using the germline J gene. The chain employs TRBV28 and TRBJ2-7; TRBD1 aligns across 10 bases. Germline assignment: CDR1 MDHEN and CDR2 SYDVKM. Trimming cost V 4 bases and J 2 bases; bases outside gene matches: 8. The CDR3 length is 16 residues. The CDR3 sequence is CASSSYGTGVPYEQYF. The CDR3 bases that were read are TGTGCCAGCAGTTCATACGGGACAGGGGTCCCCTACGAG.

This clone was seen many times. The junction departs from germline at one end; a sequencing error may be responsible. The read ends 3 residues early relative to the CDR3; the germline J gene fills the gap. The chain has TRBV7-7 and TRBJ2-5, with D perhaps TRBD2 (6 bases). The CDR3 spans 15 residues. CDR1 and CDR2 (germline): SSHAT, FNYEAQ (reference sequence). The sequenced CDR3 bases are TGTGCTAGCAGCCAAACCGGGACTCCACAAGAGACC. Protein: CASSQTGTPQET. The whole CDR3 sequence reads CASSQTGTPQETQYF.

This clone was recorded many times. Read coverage stops 3 residues before the CDR3 terminus; the germline J gene supplies the remainder. The chain joins TRBV13 to TRBJ2-5; D is possibly TRBD1 (5 bases). CDR1 and CDR2 (germline): PRHDT, FYEKMQ (reference sequence). Trimming took off 5 bases at V and 1 base at J, with 17 bases between the two ends. This CDR3 spans 16 amino acids. CDR3 sequence: CASSQLTGKGQETQYF. CDR3 DNA (partial): TGTGCCAGCAGCCAACTTACAGGAAAGGGCCAAGAGACC.

This clone has at least ten counts. The read finishes 3 residues shy of the CDR3 end, and the germline J gene is used to complete it. The chain joins TRBV4-1 to TRBJ2-2; the D is unclear. The CDR3 consists of 15 residues. V lost 1 base to trimming and J lost 3 bases, with 9 bases between them. Looked up from germline, CDR1 is MGHRA and CDR2 is YSYEKL. The CDR3: CASSQGSSDTGELFF. Partial CDR3 DNA: TGCGCCAGCAGCCAAGGGTCTTCGGACACCGGGGAG.

Many counts were recorded for this clone. The read falls 3 residues short of the CDR3 end, and the missing part is taken from the germline J gene. The gene calls are TRBV5-6 and TRBJ2-7, with a tentative D call TRBD2 (6 bases). V lost 0 bases and J 4 bases, leaving 14 bases between the germline ends. CDR1 SGHDT and CDR2 YYEEEE come from the germline V gene. The CDR3 length is 15 residues. The DNA read from the CDR3 is TGTGCCAGCAGCTTGGGCACCCAGGCGGGGTACGAG. Protein product: CASSLGTQAGYE. The entire CDR3 protein is CASSLGTQAGYEQYF.

This clone was observed many times. The read gets to within 3 residues of the CDR3 end, and the germline J gene fills in the rest. The genes are TRBV18 and TRBJ2-7; the match to TRBD1 covers 8 bases. V lost 5 bases to trimming and J lost 4 bases; unmatched junction nucleotides: 10. Per the germline V gene, CDR1 is KGHSH and CDR2 is LQKENI. The CDR3 runs 15 residues. Incomplete CDR3 DNA: TGTGCCAGCTCAGCGCCGGACAGGGTACAGTACGAG. Its protein product is CASSAPDRVQYE. The entire CDR3 reads CASSAPDRVQYEQYF.

This clone appeared many times. The missing CDR3 end, 3 residues past where the read stops, is filled in from the germline J gene. The chain uses TRBV14 and TRBJ2-3; 7 bases line up with TRBD2. V gave up 7 bases and J gave up 5 bases; unmatched junction bases: 12. This CDR3 spans 15 amino acids. CDR1 is SGHDN and CDR2 is FVKESK in the germline V gene. Here the CDR3 reads CASNSLAEKGDTQYF. The sequenced part of the CDR3 DNA is TGTGCCAGCAACTCCCTAGCGGAGAAGGGAGATACG. Full variable domain (remainder filled in from reference TRBV14 and TRBJ2-3): EAGVTQFPSHSVIEKGQTVTLRCDPISGHDNLYWYRRVMGKEIKFLLHFVKESKQDESGMPNNRFLAERTGGTYSTLKVQPAELEDSGVYFCASNSLAEKGDTQYFGPGTRLTVL.